The T cell receptor (beta chain) under discussion was sequenced for a study of OX40 agonist ivuxolimab in advanced cancers. Study in general: The treatment was a fully human IgG2 OX40 agonist, ivuxolimab.

The repertoire was sequenced with immunoSEQ multiplex PCR; TCRdb's copy has only in-frame clones and lacks some. The sample yields approximately 89,000 clones, around 88% seen once. There are 14 residues in the CDR3. Losses at the gene ends were 7 bases for V and 3 bases for J; bases not matched to a gene: 6. Looked up from germline, CDR1 is SGHRS and CDR2 is YFSETQ. This receptor was obtained from an adult with an advanced solid tumor such as melanoma, head and neck, liver or kidney cancer. V is TRBV5-1 and J is TRBJ2-2, with 7 bases fitting TRBD1. This sample comprised CD4+ or CD8+ T cells sorted from blood, obtained in a trial of the OX40 agonist ivuxolimab. The CDR3 region has the DNA TGCGCCAGCGAAACAGGGGCGGACACCGGGGAGCTGTTTTTT. Translating gives CASETGADTGELFF.